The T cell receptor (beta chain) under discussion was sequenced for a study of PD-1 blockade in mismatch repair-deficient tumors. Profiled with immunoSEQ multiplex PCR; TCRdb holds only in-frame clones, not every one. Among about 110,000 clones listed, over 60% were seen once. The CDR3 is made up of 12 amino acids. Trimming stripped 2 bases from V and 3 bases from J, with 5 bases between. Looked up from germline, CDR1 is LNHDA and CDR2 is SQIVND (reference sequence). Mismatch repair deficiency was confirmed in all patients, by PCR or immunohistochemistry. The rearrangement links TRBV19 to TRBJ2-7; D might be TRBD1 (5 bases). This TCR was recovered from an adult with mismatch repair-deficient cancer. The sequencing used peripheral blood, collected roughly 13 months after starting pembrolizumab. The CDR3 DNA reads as TGTGCCAGTAGTATACAGGGCTACGAGCAGTACTTC. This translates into CASSIQGYEQYF. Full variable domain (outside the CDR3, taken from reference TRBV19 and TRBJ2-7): DGGITQSPKYLFRKEGQNVTLSCEQNLNHDAMYWYRQDPGQGLRLIYYSQIVNDFQKGDIAEGYSVSREKKESFPLTVTSAQKNPTAFYLCASSIQGYEQYFGPGTRLTVT.